This TCR beta chain comes out of a study of T cell repertoires in cytomegalovirus infection. General study findings and limits: Cumulative public TCR beta family frequency identified CMV carriers with the relevant HLA.

Regarding this clonotype: What it binds is not known.

The CDR3 is 13 amino acids. V lost 1 base to trimming and J lost 5 bases, with 6 bases between them. Germline V gene data show CDR1 as SGHVS and CDR2 as FNYEAQ. Each CDR3 protein gets one entry after TCRdb re-called the reads with MiXCR. The table has roughly 180,000 distinct CDR3 sequences, about 20% seen once. V and J are TRBV7-6 and TRBJ2-1; D is possibly TRBD1 (5 bases). This clonotype was obtained from a human donor in good health (CMV status not recorded). Some clones in this sample may be carry-over from other donors' samples. Sequenced material: CD8+ T cells from cultured PBMCs, taken from culture after CMV antigen stimulation. The CDR3 loop is CASSLGQNNEQFF. The CDR3 nucleotides are TGTGCCAGCAGCTTAGGACAGAACAATGAGCAGTTCTTC.